This T cell receptor (beta chain) was sequenced in a study of T cell repertoires in cytomegalovirus infection. Overall study results and limits: The ex vivo response showed dominance by HLA-C-restricted CMV-specific TCR beta clonotypes.

TCRdb fed the reads into MiXCR, producing one record per CDR3 protein. The table records about 890,000 distinct CDR3 sequences, 30% to 40% of them present only once. The CDR3 length is 16 residues. V trimming: 5 bases; J trimming: 3 bases; junction bases outside the gene matches: 13. CDR1 and CDR2 (germline): SGHRS, YFSETQ. This clonotype was detected ten times or more. What it binds is not known. The chain uses TRBV5-1 and TRBJ1-2; 7 bases align to TRBD1. Specimen: cultured CD8+ T cells from PBMCs, collected from culture after CMV antigen stimulation. The TCR sequence derives from a human donor in good health (CMV status not recorded). Some clones in this sample may be carry-over from other donors' samples. The CDR3: CASSSEQGLGYYGYTF. The CDR3, as DNA: TGCGCCAGCAGTTCTGAACAGGGGCTCGGATACTATGGCTACACCTTC.